This T cell receptor (beta chain) was sequenced for a study of T cells in Graves' hyperthyroidism and ophthalmopathy. V trimming: 4 bases; J trimming: 4 bases; junction bases outside the gene matches: 3. The germline V gene has CDR1 SGHRS and CDR2 YFSETQ. CDR3 length: 14 amino acids. RNA transcripts were the template for amplifying TCR beta CDR3 regions. The TCR CDR3 was amplified in a first-round RT-PCR using the HTBI primer set. MiXCR, applied by TCRdb to the multiplex PCR reads, yields one record per CDR3 protein. The sample includes approximately 530,000 distinct CDR3 sequences, just under 20% of them seen just once. This clonotype was counted only a few times.

The sequenced material came from blood. The rearrangement links TRBV5-1 to TRBJ1-5; 9 bases match TRBD1. The receptor was derived from a man aged 40-55 years with Graves' ophthalmopathy. The CDR3 nucleotides are TGCGCCAGCAGCGTACAGGGGGCGAATCAGCCCCAGCATTTT. Its protein product is CASSVQGANQPQHF.